What follows are 27 T cell receptor beta chains derived from one specimen sequenced in a study of shared clonotypes between healthy human individuals. Assay used: immunoSEQ multiplex PCR; TCRdb lists only in-frame clones, some missing. This table has approximately 500,000 clones, 95% to 97% appearing once. Sequencing was carried out using naive CD4+ T cells sorted from blood. This sample's subset: CD45RA+ positively selected. The receptor set was obtained from a woman in her 30s in good health.

The chain employs TRBV28 and TRBJ2-1; D is undetermined. V dropped 1 base and J dropped 6 bases, with 19 bases sitting between them. This CDR3 has 17 residues. CDR1 is MDHEN, CDR2 SYDVKM, per germline. The CDR3 protein is CASSLSEEVPRPNEQFF. The CDR3, as DNA: TGTGCCAGCAGTTTATCTGAAGAGGTCCCTCGACCCAATGAGCAGTTCTTC. Filled out from reference TRBV28 and TRBJ2-1, the complete variable domain reads DVKVTQSSRYLVKRTGEKVFLECVQDMDHENMFWYRQDPGLGLRLIYFSYDVKMKEKGDIPEGYSVSREKKERFSLILESASTNQTSMYLCASSLSEEVPRPNEQFFGPGTRLTVL.

The DNA for the CDR3 is TGCGCCAGCAGTTTCACCTGGGACAGCTCCTACGAGCAGTACTTC. As protein: CASSFTWDSSYEQYF. The chain is built from TRBV5-1 and TRBJ2-7; 7 bases align to TRBD1. After removal of 5 bases from V and 0 bases from J, the junction contained 8 bases not matched to a gene. The CDR3 has 15 residues. The germline CDR1 and CDR2 sequences are SGHRS and YFSETQ. Full variable domain (remainder filled in from reference TRBV5-1 and TRBJ2-7): KAGVTQTPRYLIKTRGQQVTLSCSPISGHRSVSWYQQTPGQGLQFLFEYFSETQRNKGNFPGRFSGRQFSNSRSEMNVSTLELGDSALYLCASSFTWDSSYEQYFGPGTRLTVT.

This clone was observed once. The chain recombines TRBV11-2 with TRBJ2-7; the D call may be TRBD1 or TRBD2 (5 bases each). CDR1 and CDR2 (germline): SGHAT, FQNNGV. V lost 5 bases, J lost 6 bases, and 20 bases lay in between. The CDR3 length is 15 residues. In nucleotides, the CDR3 is TGTGCCAGCAGCCCGCCGGGACGGCGCCTAGGCGAGCAGTACTTC. This gives the protein CASSPPGRRLGEQYF.

The CDR3 coding sequence is TGTGCCAGCAGCGACAGCTTGGGGCAAGAGACCCAGTACTTC. It translates to CASSDSLGQETQYF. The gene calls are TRBV5-4 and TRBJ2-5; possibly TRBD1 for D (5 bases). The V and J ends lost 4 bases and 2 bases respectively, with 12 bases between them. Germline CDR1 reads SGHNT; CDR2 reads YYREEE (reference sequence). This CDR3 has 14 amino acids.

This chain links TRBV21-1 with TRBJ2-5; the tabulated D call, TRBD1, remains unverified against the DNA. TRBV21-1 is a pseudogene. This CDR3 has 16 amino acids. The CDR3 coding sequence is TGTGCCAGCAGAAACGGGACAGCCTTTTTTGGGGAGACCCAGTACTTC. Translation gives CASRNGTAFFGETQYF.

This clone was detected once. CDR3 sequence: CASSSAGTGDTQYF. As DNA, the CDR3 is TGTGCCAGTAGTTCCGCAGGGACGGGAGATACGCAGTATTTT. V and J are TRBV19 and TRBJ2-3; D is possibly TRBD1 or TRBD2 (5 bases each). There are 14 residues in the CDR3. The germline gives CDR1 LNHDA, CDR2 SQIVND (reference sequence). The germline V and J ends were trimmed by 5 bases and 5 bases, with 14 bases remaining between them. Variable domain in full (rest from reference TRBV19 and TRBJ2-3): DGGITQSPKYLFRKEGQNVTLSCEQNLNHDAMYWYRQDPGQGLRLIYYSQIVNDFQKGDIAEGYSVSREKKESFPLTVTSAQKNPTAFYLCASSSAGTGDTQYFGPGTRLTVL.

This clone was counted between two and nine times. The J gene is TRBJ2-7, the V gene TRBV4-1; no clear D. Germline V gene data show CDR1 as MGHRA and CDR2 as YSYEKL. V lost 3 bases, J lost 4 bases, and 4 bases lay in between. The CDR3 consists of 11 residues. The chain's CDR3 is CASSHKYEQYF. In DNA form, the CDR3 reads TGCGCCAGCAGCCATAAGTACGAGCAGTACTTC.

This chain links TRBV7-2 with TRBJ2-5; 12 nucleotides match TRBD1. Germline V gene sequence: CDR1 SGHTA, CDR2 FQGNSA. This CDR3 is built from 15 residues. V trimming: 4 bases; J trimming: 11 bases; junction bases outside the gene matches: 11. This CDR3 is CASSYSGTGGEEQYF. In DNA, the CDR3 is TGTGCCAGCAGCTATTCCGGGACAGGGGGCGAAGAGCAGTACTTC.

This clone was seen once. The V gene is TRBV15, the J gene TRBJ2-2; no reliable D call. Germline V gene data show CDR1 as LNHNV and CDR2 as YYDKDF (reference sequence). The germline V and J ends were trimmed by 0 bases and 5 bases, with 13 bases remaining between them. The CDR3 spans 16 residues. The CDR3 nucleotides are TGTGCCACCAGCAGAGATGTGGGGTTGGGGACCGGGGAGCTGTTTTTT. Translation: CATSRDVGLGTGELFF. The full variable domain, its missing parts supplied by reference TRBV15 and TRBJ2-2, is DAMVIQNPRYQVTQFGKPVTLSCSQTLNHNVMYWYQQKSSQAPKLLFHYYDKDFNNEADTPDNFQSRRPNTSFCFLDIRSPGLGDTAMYLCATSRDVGLGTGELFFGEGSRLTVL.

The V gene is TRBV18, the J gene TRBJ2-1; the D gene is possibly TRBD1 (7 bases). The germline V and J ends were trimmed by 4 bases and 2 bases, with 15 bases remaining between them. The V gene's germline CDR1 is KGHSH and CDR2 LQKENI. The CDR3 totals 16 residues. CDR3 protein: CASSQQGPSAYNEQFF. The CDR3 DNA sequence: TGTGCCAGCTCACAACAGGGGCCTAGCGCCTACAATGAGCAGTTCTTC.

This chain joins TRBV2 and TRBJ1-1, with D tentatively TRBD1 (5 bases). CDR1 is SNHLY and CDR2 is FYNNEI in the germline V gene. The CDR3 runs 17 residues. V gave up 9 bases and J gave up 1 base, with 24 bases separating them. CDR3 region: CASESGSGLRPNTEAFF. In nucleotides, the CDR3 is TGTGCCAGTGAGTCAGGGTCGGGTTTACGGCCGAACACTGAAGCTTTCTTT.

The chain recombines TRBV7-2 with TRBJ1-5, with 10 bases that match TRBD1. V lost 4 bases, J lost 7 bases, and 4 bases stayed unmatched. The germline V gene encodes CDR1 SGHTA and CDR2 FQGNSA. The CDR3 covers 14 residues. CDR3 in DNA: TGTGCCAGCAGCTCCGGGACAGGGGAACAGCCCCAGCATTTT. This sequence encodes CASSSGTGEQPQHF. Full variable domain (missing parts from reference TRBV7-2 and TRBJ1-5): GAGVSQSPSNKVTEKGKDVELRCDPISGHTALYWYRQSLGQGLEFLIYFQGNSAPDKSGLPSDRFSAERTGGSVSTLTIQRTQQEDSAVYLCASSSGTGEQPQHFGDGTRLSIL.

The V gene is TRBV4-2, the J gene TRBJ1-2, with D possibly TRBD1 on 6 matching bases. This CDR3 region has 14 residues. Germline V lookup: CDR1 LGHNA, CDR2 YNFKEQ. The V end was cut by 1 base, the J end by 4 bases, with 10 bases between. CDR3 bases: TGTGCCAGCAGCCAAGCGGACAGCTTCTATGGCTACACCTTC. Its translation: CASSQADSFYGYTF.

The chain combines TRBV10-2 with TRBJ1-5; the match to TRBD1 covers 8 bases. Germline assignment: CDR1 WSHSY and CDR2 SAAADI. This CDR3 comprises 13 residues. Trimming removed 7 bases from V and 4 bases from J; junction bases left unmatched: 3. The CDR3 bases are TGCGCCAGCAAAGGACAGGGAAATCAGCCCCAGCATTTT. Its protein product is CASKGQGNQPQHF.

The chain couples TRBV5-1 to TRBJ2-7; 7 bases are shared with TRBD2. Trimming at V came to 4 bases and at J to 7 bases, leaving 5 bases not matched to a gene. The V gene's germline CDR1 is SGHRS and CDR2 YFSETQ. The CDR3 contains 12 residues. The CDR3 sequence is CASSGGGEEQYF. The CDR3 DNA is TGCGCCAGCAGCGGCGGGGGTGAAGAGCAGTACTTC.

The chain combines TRBV5-1 with TRBJ2-2, with TRBD2 matching over 9 bases. The V and J ends lost 4 bases and 4 bases, in that order; junction bases with no gene match: 8. The germline CDR1 and CDR2 sequences are SGHRS and YFSETQ. CDR3 length equals 16 residues. The CDR3 sequence is CASSQNLAGTTGELFF. Written as DNA, the CDR3 is TGCGCCAGCAGCCAAAATCTAGCGGGAACCACCGGGGAGCTGTTTTTT.

This sequence joins TRBV6-5 and TRBJ2-7; D call uncertain. The CDR3 consists of 15 residues. V was cut by 6 bases and J by 7 bases, with 22 bases left in between. Germline V CDR1 and CDR2: MNHEY, SVGAGI. CDR3 sequence (DNA): TGTGCCAGCAGCCCTCCGACGACGACCTCTCGGGAGCAGTACTTC. Amino acid sequence: CASSPPTTTSREQYF.

The count of this clone is one. The chain combines TRBV7-6 with TRBJ2-2; D gene ambiguous. The CDR3 loop spans 14 amino acids. CDR1 and CDR2 from the germline V gene are SGHVS and FNYEAQ. Trimming took off 2 bases at V and 3 bases at J, with 7 bases between the two ends. Here the CDR3 reads CASSLRRDTGELFF. CDR3 coding DNA: TGTGCCAGCAGCTTACGTCGAGACACCGGGGAGCTGTTTTTT.

DNA for the CDR3: TGTGCCAGTAGTATGGTAGGAGGGGGCCCAACCGGGGAGCTGTTTTTT. Protein product: CASSMVGGGPTGELFF. J is TRBJ2-2 and V is TRBV19, with D perhaps TRBD1 (7 bases). The CDR3 runs 16 residues. Germline V gives CDR1 LNHDA, CDR2 SQIVND (reference sequence). Trimming stripped 3 bases from V and 5 bases from J, with 16 bases between. Full variable domain (outside the CDR3, taken from reference TRBV19 and TRBJ2-2): DGGITQSPKYLFRKEGQNVTLSCEQNLNHDAMYWYRQDPGQGLRLIYYSQIVNDFQKGDIAEGYSVSREKKESFPLTVTSAQKNPTAFYLCASSMVGGGPTGELFFGEGSRLTVL.

This clone was recorded once. The rearrangement uses TRBV4-1 and TRBJ2-5; either TRBD1 or TRBD2 may supply D (5 bases each). Per germline, CDR1 MGHRA and CDR2 YSYEKL. The CDR3 sequence is 15 residues long. V lost 1 base and J lost 5, with 14 bases in between. Here the CDR3 reads CASSQGDGAWETQYF. DNA for the CDR3: TGCGCCAGCAGCCAAGGGGACGGGGCGTGGGAGACCCAGTACTTC.

This sequence joins TRBV7-8 and TRBJ2-6; possibly TRBD2 for D (6 bases). The CDR3 is made up of 18 amino acids. Trimming took 4 bases from V and 1 from J, leaving 17 bases between them. Germline CDR1 is SGHVS and CDR2 is FQNEAQ. CDR3 in amino acids: CASSSRGYGGSGANVLTF. The CDR3 nucleotides are TGTGCCAGCAGCTCCCGAGGGTACGGAGGGTCTGGGGCCAACGTCCTGACTTTC. Variable domain in full (rest from reference TRBV7-8 and TRBJ2-6): GAGVSQSPRYKVAKRGQDVALRCDPISGHVSLFWYQQALGQGPEFLTYFQNEAQLDKSGLPSDRFFAERPEGSVSTLKIQRTQQEDSAVYLCASSSRGYGGSGANVLTFGAGSRLTVL.

CDR3 sequence reads: CASSPPGSGGAYEQYF. The DNA of the CDR3 is TGTGCCAGCTCACCACCGGGTTCGGGGGGCGCCTACGAGCAGTACTTC. The rearrangement links TRBV18 to TRBJ2-7; perhaps TRBD2 as D (7 bases). The germline CDR1 and CDR2 sequences are KGHSH and LQKENI. This CDR3 has 16 amino acids. Trimming removed 0 bases at V and 2 bases at J, with 14 bases between.

The chain couples TRBV11-2 to TRBJ1-4; D remains unclear. The CDR3 has 14 amino acids. Germline lookup yields CDR1 SGHAT and CDR2 FQNNGV. V was trimmed by 1 base and J by 0 bases, leaving 3 bases between them. CDR3 region: CASSLAATNEKLFF. The DNA of the CDR3 is TGTGCCAGCAGCTTAGCTGCAACTAATGAAAAACTGTTTTTT.

This clone was observed a single time. This chain joins TRBV7-8 and TRBJ1-2, with no clear D. CDR3 length equals 13 residues. The germline CDR1 and CDR2 sequences are SGHVS and FQNEAQ. V shed 2 bases and J shed 0 bases, with 4 bases lying between them. CDR3 residues: CASSLRANYGYTF. Here the CDR3 DNA reads TGTGCCAGCAGCTTAAGGGCTAACTATGGCTACACCTTC.

This chain connects TRBV7-9 to TRBJ2-1, with D unclear. The CDR3 spans 13 residues. V was shortened by 0 bases and J by 8 bases, with 8 bases between the two germline ends. Germline values: CDR1 SEHNR, CDR2 FQNEAQ (reference sequence). The CDR3 DNA reads as TGTGCCAGCAGCTTAGCGGCGAACTATGAGCAGTTCTTC. This encodes CASSLAANYEQFF. Complete variable domain (other parts from reference TRBV7-9 and TRBJ2-1): DTGVSQNPRHKITKRGQNVTFRCDPISEHNRLYWYRQTLGQGPEFLTYFQNEAQLEKSRLLSDRFSAERPKGSFSTLEIQRTEQGDSAMYLCASSLAANYEQFFGPGTRLTVL.

This rearrangement joins TRBV9 to TRBJ2-3, with D possibly matching TRBD2 (6 bases). The CDR3 covers 16 residues. V lost 0 bases to trimming and J lost 4 bases, with 15 bases between them. In germline, CDR1 is SGDLS, CDR2 YYNGEE. CDR3 DNA sequence: TGTGCCAGCAGCGTAGAATCGGGACTGCATGCAGATACGCAGTATTTT. It translates to CASSVESGLHADTQYF. The full variable domain, its missing parts supplied by reference TRBV9 and TRBJ2-3, is DSGVTQTPKHLITATGQRVTLRCSPRSGDLSVYWYQQSLDQGLQFLIQYYNGEERAKGNILERFSAQQFPDLHSELNLSSLELGDSALYFCASSVESGLHADTQYFGPGTRLTVL.

The chain is built from TRBV14 and TRBJ1-2, with D possibly TRBD1 on 5 matching bases. V was cut by 1 base and J by 4 bases, with 16 bases left in between. Per the germline V gene, CDR1 is SGHDN and CDR2 is FVKESK. The CDR3 spans 16 residues. The CDR3 protein is CASSQGEGFARYGYTF. The DNA for the CDR3 is TGTGCCAGCAGCCAAGGAGAGGGGTTTGCCCGCTATGGCTACACCTTC.